The 20 T cell receptor beta chains reported below all come from one sample, sequenced in a study of T cells after yellow fever vaccination. TCRdb redid the calling of the 5' RACE reads with MiXCR, one entry per CDR3 protein. The sample consists of 240,000 or so distinct CDR3 sequences, 6.5% to 8.5% of them appearing once. The source was CD4+ T cells sorted from PBMCs, collected 15 days after the yellow fever booster vaccination. Receptor source: a man in his thirties or forties who received the YFV17D yellow fever vaccine.

This clonotype has just a few counts. The V gene is TRBV20-1, the J gene TRBJ2-5; maybe TRBD2 (5 bases). This CDR3 spans 11 amino acids. Germline V CDR1 and CDR2: DFQATT, SNEGSKA (reference sequence). This CDR3 reads CSAIGSETQYF. CDR3 nucleotide sequence: TGCAGCGCCATAGGGAGTGAGACCCAGTACTTC.

This clonotype was detected a few times. The V and J genes are TRBV6-1 and TRBJ2-5, with unresolved D. CDR3 length: 13 residues. The V and J ends lost 3 bases and 5 bases respectively, with 10 bases between them. Looked up from germline, CDR1 is MNHNS and CDR2 is SASEGT. The CDR3 DNA is TGTGCCAGCAGTGACAGTCTAAGGGAGACCCAGTACTTC. As protein: CASSDSLRETQYF.

The chain employs TRBV19 and TRBJ2-2; the match to TRBD2 covers 12 bases. This CDR3 is built from 17 residues. Germline V gene sequence: CDR1 LNHDA, CDR2 SQIVND (reference sequence). The V gene end was trimmed by 4 bases and the J gene end by 3 bases; junction bases not matched to a gene: 6. Here the CDR3 reads CASSKTSGRLDTGELFF. For the CDR3, the DNA is TGTGCCAGTAGTAAAACTAGCGGGAGGTTGGACACCGGGGAGCTGTTTTTT.

This clonotype was picked up a small number of times. This CDR3 reads CASSPQEGETQYF. The CDR3 region has the DNA TGTGCCAGCTCACCTCAGGAGGGAGAGACCCAGTACTTC. The rearrangement joins TRBV18 to TRBJ2-5; the D gene is possibly TRBD2 (6 bases). The CDR3 has 13 amino acids. Germline V CDR1 and CDR2: KGHSH, LQKENI. Trimming shortened V by 3 bases and J by 4 bases, and 9 bases separated the two germline ends.

This chain links TRBV7-2 with TRBJ1-2; the D is unclear. Trimming took 0 bases from V and 8 from J, leaving 13 bases between them. Germline values: CDR1 SGHTA, CDR2 FQGNSA. The CDR3 runs to 14 residues. CDR3: CASSLAGLLYGYTF. The CDR3 DNA reads as TGTGCCAGCAGCTTAGCCGGACTACTATACGGCTACACCTTC.

This clonotype came up a few times. The chain recombines TRBV20-1 with TRBJ2-3; perhaps TRBD1 as D (6 bases). Trimming stripped 5 bases from V and 6 bases from J, with 12 bases between. The CDR3 sequence is 12 residues long. In germline, CDR1 is DFQATT, CDR2 SNEGSKA (reference sequence). The CDR3 sequence is CSAVTGLDTQYF. The CDR3 DNA follows: TGCAGTGCTGTGACAGGACTCGATACGCAGTATTTT.

The chain recombines TRBV27 with TRBJ2-1; TRBD2 is a possible D gene (6 bases). This CDR3 contains 15 residues. Trimming shortened V by 3 bases and J by 2 bases, and 11 bases separated the two germline ends. Germline lookup yields CDR1 MNHEY and CDR2 SMNVEV (reference sequence). This CDR3 is CASSFAAGTYNEQFF. The CDR3 region has the DNA TGTGCCAGCAGTTTCGCAGCGGGCACCTACAATGAGCAGTTCTTC.

Many counts were recorded for this clonotype. The rearrangement uses TRBV4-2 and TRBJ2-3; 7 nucleotides agree with TRBD2. The CDR3 has 17 amino acids. Germline V gives CDR1 LGHNA, CDR2 YNFKEQ. The trim removed 1 base at V and 6 bases at J, leaving 13 bases unmatched. The CDR3 sequence: CASSQANLAAPTDTQYF. The CDR3 coding sequence is TGTGCCAGCAGCCAAGCGAACCTAGCGGCACCCACGGATACGCAGTATTTT.

This clonotype was seen at least ten times. The V and J genes are TRBV6-2 or TRBV6-3 and TRBJ1-1; 7 bases align to TRBD1. Trimming cost V 4 bases and J 11 bases; bases outside gene matches: 16. The CDR3 contains 15 residues. Germline V gene sequence: CDR1 MNHEY, CDR2 SVGEGT. The CDR3 reads CASSSTGTERVGAFF. CDR3 nucleotide sequence: TGTGCCAGCAGTTCGACCGGGACAGAGAGGGTTGGTGCTTTCTTT.

This clonotype has more than one count but fewer than ten. This chain uses TRBV5-4 with TRBJ2-3; D unclear. V lost 0 bases and J lost 2, with 7 bases in between. The CDR3 has 14 amino acids. Germline CDR1 reads SGHNT; CDR2 reads YYREEE (reference sequence). In DNA form, the CDR3 reads TGTGCCAGCAGCTTGGGCACCTACACAGATACGCAGTATTTT. Translated: CASSLGTYTDTQYF.

This chain joins TRBV21-1 and TRBJ2-1; the table's D call of TRBD2 was not tested on the DNA. TRBV21-1 is a recognized pseudogene. This CDR3 spans 17 amino acids. The CDR3: CASSKEKTSGPYNEQFF. The DNA for the CDR3 is TGTGCCAGCAGCAAAGAAAAAACTAGCGGACCCTACAATGAGCAGTTCTTC.

Comments on this clonotype: This may be a read error: a much more frequent sequence differs by one nucleotide. J is TRBJ1-4 and V is TRBV20-1; 7 bases are shared with TRBD1. V lost 5 bases, J lost 7 bases, and 7 bases stayed unmatched. This CDR3 has 13 residues. Germline values: CDR1 DFQATT, CDR2 SNEGSKA (reference sequence). The CDR3 coding sequence is TGCAGTGCTGGGGACAGCGGACGTGAAAAACTGTTTTTT. Its protein product is CSAGDSGREKLFF.

This clonotype showed up many times. The rearrangement uses TRBV7-2 and TRBJ2-1; 7 nucleotides line up with TRBD2. J was trimmed by 6 bases and V by 4 bases; bases with no gene match: 9. Per germline, CDR1 SGHTA and CDR2 FQGNSA. The CDR3 spans 15 residues. CDR3 nucleotide sequence: TGTGCCAGCAGCTATACCGGGACTACCCCCAATGAGCAGTTCTTC. Encoded protein: CASSYTGTTPNEQFF.

This clonotype was observed at least ten times. The chain couples TRBV25-1 to TRBJ2-1; 11 positions agree with TRBD2. Germline loops: CDR1 MGHDK, CDR2 SYGVNS. The CDR3 contains 17 residues. V was clipped by 2 bases and J by 0 bases; unmatched bases: 3. The CDR3, as DNA: TGTGCCAGCAGTGAACCACTAGCGGGGGCCTCCTACAATGAGCAGTTCTTC. Translated, it gives CASSEPLAGASYNEQFF.

This clonotype was found many times. J is TRBJ2-7 and V is TRBV11-2, with D hard to call. The CDR3 has 12 amino acids. Trimming left V 3 bases short and J 2 bases short, with 5 bases between. CDR1 is SGHAT and CDR2 is FQNNGV in the germline V gene. The CDR3 DNA reads as TGTGCCAGCAGCTTTAACCCCTACGAGCAGTACTTC. Protein: CASSFNPYEQYF.

The chain is built from TRBV19 and TRBJ2-7; 7 bases align to TRBD2. V trimming: 9 bases; J trimming: 0 bases; junction bases outside the gene matches: 5. The CDR3 is 13 amino acids. CDR1 and CDR2 (germline): LNHDA, SQIVND (reference sequence). The CDR3 reads CASTAGNSYEQYF. CDR3 sequence (DNA): TGTGCCAGCACAGCGGGGAACTCCTACGAGCAGTACTTC.

The sample holds a few counts of this clonotype. CDR3 sequence (DNA): TGTGCCACCAGTGATTACAGATACGGCTACACCTTC. Its translation is CATSDYRYGYTF. V and J are TRBV24-1 and TRBJ1-2; unclear D gene. Between the trimmed V and J ends, which lost 2 bases and 8 bases, there was a span of 8 bases. The germline gives CDR1 KGHDR, CDR2 SFDVKD. This CDR3 has 12 residues.

This clonotype was counted between two and nine times. V is TRBV27 and J is TRBJ2-1; D might be TRBD2 (5 bases). Trimming took off 4 bases at V and 3 bases at J, with 13 bases between the two ends. Germline lookup yields CDR1 MNHEY and CDR2 SMNVEV (reference sequence). The CDR3 sequence is 15 residues long. CDR3 in DNA: TGTGCCAGCAGTTCGAGAGGGATAGTCTACAATGAGCAGTTCTTC. Protein: CASSSRGIVYNEQFF.

The rearrangement uses TRBV5-5 and TRBJ2-5; no firm D call. The CDR3 covers 14 residues. Trimming removed 5 bases from V and 3 bases from J, with 14 bases in between. CDR1 SGHKS and CDR2 YYEKEE come from the germline V gene (reference sequence). CDR3 in amino acids: CASSRTAGKETQYF. As DNA, the CDR3 is TGTGCCAGCAGTCGTACTGCTGGGAAAGAGACCCAGTACTTC.

This clonotype appeared a few times. The chain uses TRBV20-1 and TRBJ2-7; D might be TRBD2 (5 bases). The CDR3 is 13 residues long. CDR1 and CDR2 from the germline V gene are DFQATT and SNEGSKA (reference sequence). The germline V and J ends were trimmed by 3 bases and 4 bases, with 13 bases remaining between them. The CDR3 region has the DNA TGCAGTGCTAGGGCAGTCGGGGATTACGAGCAGTACTTC. This codes for CSARAVGDYEQYF.